The 11 T cell receptor beta chains below all came from one sample that was sequenced in a study of cytomegalovirus exposure and HLA in healthy donors. A multiplex PCR was run with 60 Vbeta primers and 13 Jbeta primers. The assay was immunoSEQ multiplex PCR, and TCRdb's table has in-frame clones only and misses some. Of roughly 83,000 clones listed, about 69% are singletons. The specimen was PBMCs. The source of these receptors is a man aged 60-69 years in good health and CMV-seronegative.

This chain connects TRBV6-1 to TRBJ1-5; 8 bases line up with TRBD1. CDR3 size: 15 residues. Germline CDR1 reads MNHNS; CDR2 reads SASEGT. J was trimmed by 6 bases and V by 0 bases; bases with no gene match: 4. CDR3 in DNA: TGTGCCAGCAGTGAAGCACAGGGGGGCGGTCAGCCCCAGCATTTT. This gives the protein CASSEAQGGGQPQHF.

In its sample, this clone was seen once. The chain carries TRBV27 and TRBJ2-1; D unclear. CDR1 is MNHEY and CDR2 is SMNVEV in the germline V gene (reference sequence). The CDR3 sequence is 13 residues long. The V end was cut by 3 bases, the J end by 4 bases, with 7 bases between. CDR3 sequence: CASSFSSYNEQFF. CDR3 coding DNA: TGTGCCAGCAGTTTCTCGTCGTACAATGAGCAGTTCTTC.

This clone was counted a single time. The rearrangement uses TRBV6-5 and TRBJ1-1, with 8 bases aligning to TRBD1. In germline, CDR1 is MNHEY, CDR2 SVGAGI. The junction had 11 bases not matched to a gene; V was cut back by 7 bases and J by 7 bases. The CDR3 totals 14 residues. The CDR3: CASNQDRDGGEAFF. The DNA for the CDR3 is TGTGCCAGCAATCAGGACAGGGACGGAGGTGAAGCTTTCTTT.

This clone was seen ten or more times. The V gene is TRBV9, the J gene TRBJ1-5; D is unresolved. The CDR3 is 13 residues long. CDR1 is SGDLS, CDR2 YYNGEE, per germline. Trimming cost V 4 bases and J 7 bases, with 12 bases left between them. The CDR3 loop reads CASSSGYVQPQHF. CDR3 bases: TGTGCCAGCAGCTCGGGTTATGTACAGCCCCAGCATTTT. The variable domain in full, with the rest retrieved from reference TRBV9 and TRBJ1-5, is DSGVTQTPKHLITATGQRVTLRCSPRSGDLSVYWYQQSLDQGLQFLIQYYNGEERAKGNILERFSAQQFPDLHSELNLSSLELGDSALYFCASSSGYVQPQHFGDGTRLSIL.

The rearrangement uses TRBV5-1 and TRBJ2-1; 7 bases fit TRBD2. Germline lookup yields CDR1 SGHRS and CDR2 YFSETQ. Trimming cost V 9 bases and J 1 base; bases outside gene matches: 10. CDR3 size: 15 residues. The CDR3 bases are TGCGCCAACAGACGGACTAGTGGGTCCTACAATGAGCAGTTCTTC. Translation gives CANRRTSGSYNEQFF.

CDR3 sequence: CAWSGGQAGINTGELFF. The CDR3 DNA follows: TGTGCCTGGAGTGGAGGTCAAGCGGGGATCAACACCGGGGAGCTGTTTTTT. The chain is built from TRBV30 and TRBJ2-2; 7 nucleotides line up with TRBD2. This CDR3 has 17 amino acids. CDR1 is GTSNPN, CDR2 SVGIG, per germline (reference sequence). V lost 1 base to trimming and J lost 2 bases; unmatched junction nucleotides: 10. Full variable domain (remainder filled in from reference TRBV30 and TRBJ2-2): SQTIHQWPATLVQPVGSPLSLECTVEGTSNPNLYWYRQAAGRGLQLLFYSVGIGQISSEVPQNLSASRPQDRQFILSSKKLLLSDSGFYLCAWSGGQAGINTGELFFGEGSRLTVL.

This clone was counted a single time. The rearrangement joins TRBV30 to TRBJ1-1; 9 bases agree with TRBD1. The CDR3 runs 13 residues. V dropped 3 bases and J dropped 3; count of bases not matched to a gene: 2. Germline CDR1 and CDR2: GTSNPN and SVGIG (reference sequence). The CDR3 here is CAWRDRGDTEAFF. In DNA form, the CDR3 reads TGTGCCTGGAGAGACAGGGGGGACACTGAAGCTTTCTTT.

This chain uses TRBV6-5 with TRBJ1-1; possible D gene TRBD1, 5 bases. The V end lost 10 bases, the J end lost 3 bases, and 12 bases lay between the germline ends. Germline-derived CDR1 and CDR2 are MNHEY and SVGAGI. This CDR3 region has 12 residues. The CDR3 DNA sequence: TGTGCCACTGGACACGGGTACACTGAAGCTTTCTTT. Its protein is CATGHGYTEAFF.

The J gene is TRBJ2-6, the V gene TRBV9, with D possibly TRBD2 on 6 matching bases. The V end was cut by 4 bases, the J end by 0 bases, with 17 bases between. The CDR3 spans 18 residues. Germline V gene data show CDR1 as SGDLS and CDR2 as YYNGEE. This chain's CDR3 is CASSSRQRVHSGANVLTF. DNA for the CDR3: TGTGCCAGCAGCTCCCGTCAGCGGGTGCACTCTGGGGCCAACGTCCTGACTTTC.

The chain links TRBV11-2 to TRBJ1-2, with D perhaps TRBD1 (6 bases). The CDR3 length is 16 residues. Germline loops: CDR1 SGHAT, CDR2 FQNNGV. The ends were cut back, 5 bases at V and 0 bases at J, with 16 bases in the middle. The CDR3 protein is CASSPLQGPTNYGYTF. CDR3 sequence (DNA): TGTGCCAGCAGCCCTCTACAGGGACCGACTAACTATGGCTACACCTTC. The complete variable domain, with remaining parts taken from reference TRBV11-2 and TRBJ1-2, reads EAGVAQSPRYKIIEKRQSVAFWCNPISGHATLYWYQQILGQGPKLLIQFQNNGVVDDSQLPKDRFSAERLKGVDSTLKIQPAKLEDSAVYLCASSPLQGPTNYGYTFGSGTRLTVV.

V and J are TRBV4-1 and TRBJ1-1; tentative D call: TRBD1 (6 bases). Trimming took 3 bases from V and 1 from J, leaving 9 bases between them. CDR1 is MGHRA and CDR2 is YSYEKL in the germline V gene. The CDR3 sequence is 14 residues long. The CDR3 reads CASSQETGNTEAFF. The DNA of the CDR3 is TGCGCCAGCAGCCAGGAGACAGGGAACACTGAAGCTTTCTTT.